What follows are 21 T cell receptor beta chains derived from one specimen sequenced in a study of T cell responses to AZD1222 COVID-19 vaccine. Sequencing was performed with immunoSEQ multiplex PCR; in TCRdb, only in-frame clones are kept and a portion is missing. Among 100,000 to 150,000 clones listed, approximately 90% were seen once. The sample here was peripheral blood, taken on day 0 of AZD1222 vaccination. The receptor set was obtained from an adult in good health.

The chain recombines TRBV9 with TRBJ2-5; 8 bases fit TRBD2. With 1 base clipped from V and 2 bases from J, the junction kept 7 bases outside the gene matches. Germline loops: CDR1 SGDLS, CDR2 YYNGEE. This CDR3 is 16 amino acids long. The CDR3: CASSVRGLGPQETQYF. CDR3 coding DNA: TGTGCCAGCAGCGTACGGGGACTAGGCCCTCAAGAGACCCAGTACTTC.

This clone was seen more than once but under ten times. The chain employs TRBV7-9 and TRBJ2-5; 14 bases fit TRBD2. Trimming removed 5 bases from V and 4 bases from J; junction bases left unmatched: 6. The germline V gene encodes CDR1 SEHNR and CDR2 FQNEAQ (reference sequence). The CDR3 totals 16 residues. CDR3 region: CASSPRLAGGRETQYF. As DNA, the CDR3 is TGTGCCAGCAGCCCCCGACTAGCGGGAGGGAGAGAGACCCAGTACTTC.

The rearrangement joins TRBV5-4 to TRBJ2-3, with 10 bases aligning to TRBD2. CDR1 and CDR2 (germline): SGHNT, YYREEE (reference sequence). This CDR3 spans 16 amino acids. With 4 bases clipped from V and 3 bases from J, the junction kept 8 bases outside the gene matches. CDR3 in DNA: TGTGCCAGCAGCGGAAGCGGGAGGGTGGTAACAGATACGCAGTATTTT. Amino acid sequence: CASSGSGRVVTDTQYF.

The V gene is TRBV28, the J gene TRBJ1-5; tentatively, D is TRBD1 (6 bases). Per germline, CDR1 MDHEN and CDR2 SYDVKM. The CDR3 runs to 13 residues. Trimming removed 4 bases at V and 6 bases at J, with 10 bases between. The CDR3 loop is CASSYRVGQPQHF. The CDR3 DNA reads TGTGCCAGCAGTTACAGGGTCGGTCAGCCCCAGCATTTT.

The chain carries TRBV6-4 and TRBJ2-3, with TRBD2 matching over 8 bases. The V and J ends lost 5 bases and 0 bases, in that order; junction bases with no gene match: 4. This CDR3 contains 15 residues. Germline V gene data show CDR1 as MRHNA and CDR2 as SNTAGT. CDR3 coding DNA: TGTGCCAGCAGTTTAGGACTAGCTAGCACAGATACGCAGTATTTT. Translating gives CASSLGLASTDTQYF.

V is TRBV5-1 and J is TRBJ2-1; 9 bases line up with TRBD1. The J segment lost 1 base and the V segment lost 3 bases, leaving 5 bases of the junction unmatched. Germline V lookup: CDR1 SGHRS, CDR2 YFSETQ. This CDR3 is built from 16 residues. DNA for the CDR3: TGCGCCAGCAGCTGGGGACAGGGAAATTCCTACAATGAGCAGTTCTTC. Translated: CASSWGQGNSYNEQFF.

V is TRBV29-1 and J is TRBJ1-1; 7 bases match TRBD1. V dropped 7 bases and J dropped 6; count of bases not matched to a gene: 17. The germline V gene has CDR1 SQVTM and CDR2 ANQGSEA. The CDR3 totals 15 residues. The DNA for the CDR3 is TGCAGCGCCGAGCGATCGACAGGGAATCTGGCTGAAGCTTTCTTT. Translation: CSAERSTGNLAEAFF. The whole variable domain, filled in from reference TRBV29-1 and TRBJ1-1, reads SAVISQKPSRDICQRGTSLTIQCQVDSQVTMMFWYRQQPGQSLTLIATANQGSEATYESGFVIDKFPISRPNLTFSTLTVSNMSPEDSSIYLCSAERSTGNLAEAFFGQGTRLTVV.

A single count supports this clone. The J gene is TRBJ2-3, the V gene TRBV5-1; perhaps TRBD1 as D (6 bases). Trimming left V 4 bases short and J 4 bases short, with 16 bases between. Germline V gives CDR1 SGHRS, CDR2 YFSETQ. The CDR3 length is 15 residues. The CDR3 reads CASSDPNRVADTQYF. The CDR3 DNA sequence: TGCGCCAGCAGCGACCCAAACAGGGTGGCAGATACGCAGTATTTT. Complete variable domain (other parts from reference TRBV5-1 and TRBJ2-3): KAGVTQTPRYLIKTRGQQVTLSCSPISGHRSVSWYQQTPGQGLQFLFEYFSETQRNKGNFPGRFSGRQFSNSRSEMNVSTLELGDSALYLCASSDPNRVADTQYFGPGTRLTVL.

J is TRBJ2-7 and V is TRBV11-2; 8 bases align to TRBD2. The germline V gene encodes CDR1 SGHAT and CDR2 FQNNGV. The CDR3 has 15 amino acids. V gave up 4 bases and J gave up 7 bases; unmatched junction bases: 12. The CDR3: CASSWRTSILSEQYF. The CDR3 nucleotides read TGTGCCAGCAGCTGGAGGACTAGCATCTTGAGTGAGCAGTACTTC.

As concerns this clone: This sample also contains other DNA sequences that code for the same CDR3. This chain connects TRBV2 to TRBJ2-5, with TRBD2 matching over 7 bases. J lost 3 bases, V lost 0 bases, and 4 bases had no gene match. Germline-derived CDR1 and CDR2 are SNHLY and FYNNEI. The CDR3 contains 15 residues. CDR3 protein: CASSEARGEKETQYF. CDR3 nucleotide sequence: TGTGCCAGCAGTGAAGCTCGGGGGGAAAAAGAGACCCAGTACTTC.

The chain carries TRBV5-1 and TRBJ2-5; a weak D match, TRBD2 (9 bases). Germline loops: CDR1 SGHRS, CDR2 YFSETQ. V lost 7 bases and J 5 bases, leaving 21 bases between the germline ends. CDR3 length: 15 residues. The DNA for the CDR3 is TGCGCCAGCCACAGGGGGGTAGCGGGAGTGGAGACCCAGTACTTC. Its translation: CASHRGVAGVETQYF.

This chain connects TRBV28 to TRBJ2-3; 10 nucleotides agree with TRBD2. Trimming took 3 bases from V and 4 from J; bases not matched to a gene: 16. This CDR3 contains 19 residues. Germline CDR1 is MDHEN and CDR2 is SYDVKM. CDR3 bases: TGTGCCAGCAGTTTTCCCTCTGGCCCCTCTAGCGGGAGCGCAGATACGCAGTATTTT. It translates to CASSFPSGPSSGSADTQYF.

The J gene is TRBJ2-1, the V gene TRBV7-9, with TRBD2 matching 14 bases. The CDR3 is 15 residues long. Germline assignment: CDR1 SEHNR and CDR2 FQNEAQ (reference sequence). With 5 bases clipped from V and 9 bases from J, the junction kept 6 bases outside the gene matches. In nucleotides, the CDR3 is TGTGCCAGCAGCCCGGGACTAGCGGGAGACGGTGAGCAGTTCTTC. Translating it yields CASSPGLAGDGEQFF.

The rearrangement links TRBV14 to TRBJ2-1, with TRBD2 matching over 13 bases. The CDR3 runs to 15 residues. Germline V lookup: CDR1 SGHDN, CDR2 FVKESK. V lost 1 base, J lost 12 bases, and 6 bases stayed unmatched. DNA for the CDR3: TGTGCCAGCAGCCAAGGGACTAGCGGGAGTTCTTGGCAGTTCTTC. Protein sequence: CASSQGTSGSSWQFF.

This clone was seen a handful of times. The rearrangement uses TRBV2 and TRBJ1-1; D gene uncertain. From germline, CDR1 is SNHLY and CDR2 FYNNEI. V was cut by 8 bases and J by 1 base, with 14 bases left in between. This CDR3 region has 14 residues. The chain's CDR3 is CASSQSRSNTEAFF. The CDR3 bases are TGTGCCAGCTCTCAAAGCAGATCGAACACTGAAGCTTTCTTT.

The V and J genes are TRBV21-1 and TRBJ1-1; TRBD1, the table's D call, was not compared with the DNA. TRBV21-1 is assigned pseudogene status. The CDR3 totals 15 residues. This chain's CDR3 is CASSGRDRPNTEAFF. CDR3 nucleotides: TGTGCCAGCAGTGGCCGGGACAGGCCGAACACTGAAGCTTTCTTT.

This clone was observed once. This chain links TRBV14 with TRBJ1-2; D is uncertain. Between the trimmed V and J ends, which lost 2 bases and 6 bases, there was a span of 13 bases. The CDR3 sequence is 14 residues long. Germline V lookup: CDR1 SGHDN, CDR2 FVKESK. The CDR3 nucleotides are TGTGCCAGCAGCCAATACAGCGTCCTCCATGGCTACACCTTC. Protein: CASSQYSVLHGYTF.

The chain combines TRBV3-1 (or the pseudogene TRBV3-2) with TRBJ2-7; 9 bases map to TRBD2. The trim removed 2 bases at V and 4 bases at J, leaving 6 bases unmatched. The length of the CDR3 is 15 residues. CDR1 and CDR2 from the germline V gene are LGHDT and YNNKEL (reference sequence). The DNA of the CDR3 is TGTGCCAGCAGCCAATGGGCGGGAGGGCCTTACGAGCAGTACTTC. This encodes CASSQWAGGPYEQYF.

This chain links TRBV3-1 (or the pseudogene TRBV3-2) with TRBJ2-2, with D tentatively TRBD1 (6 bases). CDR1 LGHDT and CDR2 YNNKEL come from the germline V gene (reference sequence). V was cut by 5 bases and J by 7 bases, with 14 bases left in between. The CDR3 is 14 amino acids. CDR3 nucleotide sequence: TGTGCCAGCAGCTCTGCCAGGGGCGGCGGGGAGCTGTTTTTT. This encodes CASSSARGGGELFF.

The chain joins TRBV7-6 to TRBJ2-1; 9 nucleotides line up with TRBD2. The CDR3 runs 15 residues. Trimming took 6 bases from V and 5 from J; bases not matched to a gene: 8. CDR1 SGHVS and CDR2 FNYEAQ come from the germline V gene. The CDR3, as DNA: TGTGCCAGCAGTGCAGTAGCGGGAGCGGACAATGAGCAGTTCTTC. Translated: CASSAVAGADNEQFF.

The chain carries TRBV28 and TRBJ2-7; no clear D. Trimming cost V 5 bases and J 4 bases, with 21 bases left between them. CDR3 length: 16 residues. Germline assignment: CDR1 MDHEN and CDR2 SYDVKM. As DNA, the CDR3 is TGTGCCAGCAGTCCCCCCCTATGGGCGGAGAATTACGAGCAGTACTTC. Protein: CASSPPLWAENYEQYF.